These 9 T cell receptor beta chains were all obtained from the same sample, sequenced in a study of T cells in Graves' hyperthyroidism and ophthalmopathy. The TCR beta CDR3 regions underwent amplification using RNA transcripts as the source. The HTBI primer set drove a first-round RT-PCR of the TCR CDR3. TCRdb redid the calling of the multiplex PCR reads with MiXCR, one entry per CDR3 protein. Seen here are 450,000 to 700,000 distinct CDR3 sequences, around 46% observed once, and the top ten hold around 7.7%. Input material: peripheral blood or thyroid tissue (not recorded which). The source of these receptors is a woman aged 18-29 years with Graves' hyperthyroidism.

The chain is built from TRBV10-3 and TRBJ1-1; 7 nucleotides align to TRBD1. Trimming cost V 3 bases and J 2 bases; bases outside gene matches: 18. Germline CDR1 is ENHRY and CDR2 is SYGVKD. The CDR3 has 19 amino acids. The CDR3 DNA reads as TGTGCCATCAGTGACCGAATCGGACAGGTCCCCTCTGGAAACACTGAAGCTTTCTTT. The encoded protein is CAISDRIGQVPSGNTEAFF.

This clonotype was seen many times. J is TRBJ1-2 and V is TRBV10-3; D remains unclear. Trimming removed 0 bases from V and 4 bases from J, with 9 bases in between. Germline CDR1 is ENHRY and CDR2 is SYGVKD. CDR3 length equals 14 residues. The CDR3 bases are TGTGCCATCAGTGAGTCGATTTCCACCTATGGCTACACCTTC. Protein product: CAISESISTYGYTF.

This chain links TRBV7-9 with TRBJ2-7; 8 bases agree with TRBD1. V shed 6 bases and J 7 bases; nucleotides not matched to a gene: 20. The CDR3 covers 17 residues. The V gene's germline CDR1 is SEHNR and CDR2 FQNEAQ (reference sequence). The CDR3 sequence is CASRRKFQGAVGNEQYF. The CDR3 nucleotides are TGTGCCAGCAGACGTAAATTCCAGGGGGCGGTGGGCAATGAGCAGTACTTC.

Remarks on this clonotype: This could be a read error, since a much larger clone is one nucleotide away. V and J are TRBV7-2 and TRBJ2-5, with 7 bases matching TRBD2. Germline assignment: CDR1 SGHTA and CDR2 FQGNSA. The ends lost 5 bases at V and 2 bases at J; junction bases unmatched: 8. The CDR3 extends over 15 amino acids. The DNA for the CDR3 is TGTGCCAGCAGCGGCGGGGCTAGCGGACAAGAGACCCAGTACTTC. Its protein is CASSGGASGQETQYF. The full variable domain, completed using reference TRBV7-2 and TRBJ2-5, is GAGVSQSPSNKVTEKGKDVELRCDPISGHTALYWYRQSLGQGLEFLIYFQGNSAPDKSGLPSDRFSAERTGGSVSTLTIQRTQQEDSAVYLCASSGGASGQETQYFGPGTRLLVL.

As to this clonotype: The junction and the germline gene differ at one end; a read error may be behind it. The V and J genes are TRBV9 and TRBJ1-6; 8 bases match TRBD1. The CDR3 runs 15 residues. Germline V CDR1 and CDR2: SGDLS, YYNGEE. CDR3 residues: CTSGVDRADNSPLHF. The CDR3, as DNA: TGTACCAGCGGCGTGGACAGGGCGGATAATTCACCCCTCCACTTT.

Comment on this clonotype: This could be a read error, since a much larger clone is one nucleotide away. The chain recombines TRBV5-5 with TRBJ2-7; D could derive from TRBD1 or TRBD2 (5 bases each). Germline V gene sequence: CDR1 SGHKS, CDR2 YYEKEE (reference sequence). The CDR3 has 14 amino acids. The chain's CDR3 is CACSLWGTTYEQYF. CDR3 bases: TGTGCCTGCAGCTTATGGGGGACGACCTACGAGCAGTACTTC.

This clonotype showed up many times. CDR3 amino acids: CASRDTNQPQHF. The CDR3 DNA reads TGTGCCAGTAGAGATACGAATCAGCCCCAGCATTTT. The rearrangement joins TRBV19 to TRBJ1-5; D remains ambiguous. The CDR3 loop spans 12 amino acids. V lost 6 bases to trimming and J lost 4 bases, with 7 bases between them. Germline V gene sequence: CDR1 LNHDA, CDR2 SQIVND (reference sequence).

In its sample, this clonotype was seen many times. V usage is TRBV2 and J usage is TRBJ1-4; no clear D gene. CDR3 length equals 15 residues. Germline CDR1 reads SNHLY; CDR2 reads FYNNEI. Trimming cost V 0 bases and J 7 bases, with 12 bases left between them. Here the CDR3 reads CASSEAWGGSEKLFF. The CDR3 region has the DNA TGTGCCAGCAGTGAAGCTTGGGGTGGGAGTGAAAAACTGTTTTTT. Full variable domain (rest looked up from reference TRBV2 and TRBJ1-4): EPEVTQTPSHQVTQMGQEVILRCVPISNHLYFYWYRQILGQKVEFLVSFYNNEISEKSEIFDDQFSVERPDGSNFTLKIRSTKLEDSAMYFCASSEAWGGSEKLFFGSGTQLSVL.

The chain recombines TRBV29-1 with TRBJ2-7; 9 bases are a match to TRBD1. After removal of 6 bases from V and 0 bases from J, the junction contained 6 bases not matched to a gene. This CDR3 region has 14 residues. From germline, CDR1 is SQVTM and CDR2 ANQGSEA. CDR3 coding DNA: TGCAGCGTGCTTGGGACAGGGCCCTCCTACGAGCAGTACTTC. Encoded protein: CSVLGTGPSYEQYF.